These 32 T cell receptor beta chains share one sample of origin, sequenced in a study of T cells in Graves' hyperthyroidism and ophthalmopathy. RNA transcripts provided the source from which TCR beta CDR3 regions were amplified. Researchers ran a first-round RT-PCR on the TCR CDR3 using the HTBI primer set. TCRdb ran MiXCR on the multiplex PCR reads and lists one entry per CDR3 protein. Of about 350,000 distinct CDR3 sequences listed, over 15% are singletons. The sequenced sample was blood. All receptors come from a woman aged 40 to 55 with Graves' ophthalmopathy.

Many counts were recorded for this clonotype. This rearrangement joins TRBV9 to TRBJ2-7, with 7 bases that match TRBD1. The CDR3 is 14 amino acids. Trimming cost V 5 bases and J 2 bases; bases outside gene matches: 7. Germline CDR1 and CDR2: SGDLS and YYNGEE. The CDR3 loop reads CASSFDRDTYEQYF. The CDR3 DNA follows: TGTGCCAGCAGTTTCGACAGGGACACCTACGAGCAGTACTTC.

This clonotype was seen more than once but under ten times. The junction differs from germline at one of its ends, possibly a read error. The chain employs TRBV15 and TRBJ1-2, with D perhaps TRBD1 (6 bases). The CDR3 contains 12 residues. In germline, CDR1 is LNHNV, CDR2 YYDKDF (reference sequence). The CDR3, as DNA: TGTGCCACCATCAGGTACAGGGAGCATCTCATCTTC. It is translated as CATIRYREHLIF.

This clonotype was counted many times. The chain employs TRBV6-5 and TRBJ1-6, with D possibly TRBD1 on 5 matching bases. The CDR3 runs 13 residues. V lost 4 bases and J 8 bases, leaving 9 bases between the germline ends. CDR1 and CDR2 (germline): MNHEY, SVGAGI. The CDR3 here is CASSLKGDSPLHF. The DNA of the CDR3 is TGTGCCAGCAGTTTAAAAGGGGATTCACCCCTCCACTTT.

In its sample, this clonotype was seen many times. V usage is TRBV10-3 and J usage is TRBJ1-1, with 12 bases identical to TRBD1. Germline-derived CDR1 and CDR2 are ENHRY and SYGVKD. CDR3 length: 14 residues. J gave up 1 base and V 8 bases, and 2 bases lay outside the gene matches. CDR3 DNA sequence: TGTGCCATCGCGGGACAGGGGGCGAACACTGAAGCTTTCTTT. This codes for CAIAGQGANTEAFF.

This clonotype was seen more than once but under ten times. This chain connects TRBV18 to TRBJ2-5; possibly TRBD1 or TRBD2 for D (5 bases each). CDR1 and CDR2 (germline): KGHSH, LQKENI. Trimming cost V 3 bases and J 5 bases, with 13 bases left between them. The CDR3 loop spans 14 amino acids. The CDR3 bases are TGTGCCAGCTCACCGAGGGCAGGGATGGAGACCCAGTACTTC. Its protein product is CASSPRAGMETQYF. The complete variable domain, with remaining parts taken from reference TRBV18 and TRBJ2-5, reads NAGVMQNPRHLVRRRGQEARLRCSPMKGHSHVYWYRQLPEEGLKFMVYLQKENIIDESGMPKERFSAEFPKEGPSILRIQQVVRGDSAAYFCASSPRAGMETQYFGPGTRLLVL.

This clonotype was picked up many times. The J gene is TRBJ1-2, the V gene TRBV11-2; D might be TRBD1 (5 bases). V gave up 4 bases and J gave up 8 bases, with 8 bases separating them. The CDR3 runs to 11 residues. Germline values: CDR1 SGHAT, CDR2 FQNNGV. DNA of the CDR3: TGTGCCAGCAGCTCTGGGGGGGGCTACACCTTC. This translates into CASSSGGGYTF.

This clonotype was seen ten or more times. This chain uses TRBV19 with TRBJ1-5; maybe TRBD1 (5 bases). Deletions cut 5 bases from V and 9 bases from J, with 17 bases between. Germline V gene lookup returns CDR1 LNHDA and CDR2 SQIVND (reference sequence). This CDR3 is built from 14 residues. CDR3 nucleotides: TGTGCCAGTAGTGGGGCGGGTACAGCGGGGCCCCAGCATTTT. It translates to CASSGAGTAGPQHF.

This clonotype was observed a single time. This chain links TRBV20-1 with TRBJ2-5, with D perhaps matching TRBD2 (5 bases). Germline CDR1 and CDR2: DFQATT and SNEGSKA (reference sequence). The CDR3 contains 14 residues. V was pared by 2 bases and J by 2 bases, with 12 bases between. The CDR3 loop reads CSARTPQRQETQYF. CDR3 coding DNA: TGCAGTGCTAGAACACCTCAGCGGCAAGAGACCCAGTACTTC.

Many counts were recorded for this clonotype. The CDR3 nucleotides read TGTGCCAGCAGCCAACCAGGGAGGGGGACTGAAGCTTTCTTT. Protein sequence: CASSQPGRGTEAFF. The chain has TRBV4-2 and TRBJ1-1; D may be TRBD1 (6 bases). Germline V lookup: CDR1 LGHNA, CDR2 YNFKEQ. V lost 2 bases, J lost 5 bases, and 12 bases lay in between. The CDR3 extends over 14 amino acids.

This clonotype occurred a few times. This chain connects TRBV5-1 to TRBJ1-1, with D maybe TRBD1 (6 bases). Germline V CDR1 and CDR2: SGHRS, YFSETQ. The CDR3 has 15 residues. V dropped 4 bases and J dropped 0 bases, with 13 bases sitting between them. The CDR3 bases are TGCGCCAGCAGCCTCCTGGACAGCTTGAACACTGAAGCTTTCTTT. It encodes CASSLLDSLNTEAFF.

This clonotype has ten or more counts. The chain uses TRBV7-2 and TRBJ2-4; possibly TRBD1 for D (5 bases). V shed 5 bases and J shed 6 bases, with 11 bases lying between them. This CDR3 spans 13 amino acids. Germline V lookup: CDR1 SGHTA, CDR2 FQGNSA. This chain's CDR3 is CASSRIRGNIQYF. Written as DNA, the CDR3 is TGTGCCAGCAGCCGAATAAGGGGAAACATTCAGTACTTC.

This clonotype was seen at least ten times. V gene TRBV4-1 combines with J gene TRBJ2-7, with 9 bases matching TRBD1. Germline V gene sequence: CDR1 MGHRA, CDR2 YSYEKL. The length of the CDR3 is 14 residues. V trimming: 3 bases; J trimming: 1 base; junction bases outside the gene matches: 1. The CDR3 here is CASSQTGGSYEQYF. CDR3 in DNA: TGCGCCAGCAGCCAGACAGGGGGATCCTACGAGCAGTACTTC.

This clonotype showed up many times. The chain joins TRBV28 to TRBJ2-2, with TRBD1 matching over 8 bases. This CDR3 has 16 amino acids. Germline V lookup: CDR1 MDHEN, CDR2 SYDVKM. Unmatched junction bases numbered 10, after V lost 6 bases and J lost 4 bases. The CDR3 reads CASSGQGGGITGELFF. The CDR3 DNA reads TGTGCCAGCAGCGGACAGGGTGGCGGAATCACCGGGGAGCTGTTTTTT.

This clonotype occurred once. This rearrangement joins TRBV7-2 to TRBJ2-7; 9 bases are shared with TRBD1. With 4 bases clipped from V and 6 bases from J, the junction kept 10 bases outside the gene matches. Germline CDR1 and CDR2: SGHTA and FQGNSA. The CDR3 is 15 residues long. DNA of the CDR3: TGTGCCAGCAGCTCCGCGGGACAGGGTGTCGGCGAGCAGTACTTC. Protein: CASSSAGQGVGEQYF.

This chain uses TRBV5-1 with TRBJ2-2, with D possibly called TRBD1 or TRBD2 (5 bases each). Per the germline V gene, CDR1 is SGHRS and CDR2 is YFSETQ. Deletions cut 3 bases from V and 1 base from J, with 10 bases between. The CDR3 has 15 residues. CDR3 sequence (DNA): TGCGCCAGCAGCTGGGACGGACGGAACACCGGGGAGCTGTTTTTT. Amino acid sequence: CASSWDGRNTGELFF.

This clonotype was found many times. This chain connects TRBV27 to TRBJ2-7; 12 bases map to TRBD1. Germline trimming cut 2 bases from V and 2 bases from J; bases unmatched to any gene: 7. Germline V gene lookup returns CDR1 MNHEY and CDR2 SMNVEV (reference sequence). This CDR3 is 17 amino acids long. The DNA for the CDR3 is TGTGCCAGCAGTTTAAACCCGGGACAGGGGGCGACCTACGAGCAGTACTTC. Translation: CASSLNPGQGATYEQYF.

V gene TRBV30 combines with J gene TRBJ1-1, with D possibly TRBD1 on 6 matching bases. Trimming shortened V by 2 bases and J by 8 bases, and 12 bases separated the two germline ends. Germline loops: CDR1 GTSNPN, CDR2 SVGIG (reference sequence). The CDR3 is 12 residues long. The CDR3 DNA reads as TGTGCCTGGAGTCAGGGGCGATTGGAAGCTTTCTTT. Its translation: CAWSQGRLEAFF. Based on the CDR3 plus reference TRBV30 and TRBJ1-1, the full variable domain is SQTIHQWPATLVQPVGSPLSLECTVEGTSNPNLYWYRQAAGRGLQLLFYSVGIGQISSEVPQNLSASRPQDRQFILSSKKLLLSDSGFYLCAWSQGRLEAFFGQGTRLTVV.

This clonotype was seen at least ten times. The rearrangement uses TRBV29-1 and TRBJ2-5; a possible D gene is TRBD2 (6 bases). Trimming cost V 4 bases and J 5 bases, with 14 bases left between them. The CDR3 is 13 residues long. Germline CDR1 and CDR2: SQVTM and ANQGSEA. The CDR3 nucleotides read TGCAGCGTTGGGTCGGGGGTGCGGGAGACCCAGTACTTC. This codes for CSVGSGVRETQYF.

As regards this clonotype: A junction end diverges from the germline sequence, so it may reflect a read error. The CDR3, as DNA: TGTGCCAGCAGTCTAGGGGGACATCTGAACGAGCAGCACTTC. Translation gives CASSLGGHLNEQHF. V gene TRBV28 combines with J gene TRBJ2-7; D is perhaps TRBD1 (6 bases). Germline CDR1 reads MDHEN; CDR2 reads SYDVKM. This CDR3 comprises 14 residues.

This clonotype was detected ten times or more. The rearrangement uses TRBV28 and TRBJ2-2; 9 bases align to TRBD2. The germline CDR1 and CDR2 sequences are MDHEN and SYDVKM. The CDR3 consists of 17 residues. V trimming: 2 bases; J trimming: 7 bases; junction bases outside the gene matches: 11. The chain's CDR3 is CASSLIWREGLFGELFF. Written as DNA, the CDR3 is TGTGCCAGCAGTTTAATTTGGCGGGAGGGCCTCTTCGGGGAGCTGTTTTTT.

The sample holds many counts of this clonotype. The rearrangement joins TRBV11-1 to TRBJ2-2, with 9 positions matching TRBD2. In germline, CDR1 is SGHAT, CDR2 FQDESV (reference sequence). With 5 bases clipped from V and 3 bases from J, the junction kept 10 bases outside the gene matches. This CDR3 is built from 17 residues. The CDR3 DNA follows: TGTGCCAGCAGCACCCCCCGAAGCGGGAGGTACACCGGGGAGCTGTTTTTT. Protein product: CASSTPRSGRYTGELFF.

There are many counts of this clonotype. The chain carries TRBV30 and TRBJ2-5, with D possibly called TRBD1 or TRBD2 (5 bases each). The CDR3 extends over 14 amino acids. Germline values: CDR1 GTSNPN, CDR2 SVGIG (reference sequence). V was pared by 4 bases and J by 3 bases, with 15 bases between. CDR3 sequence: CAWKWGLGEETQYF. CDR3 sequence (DNA): TGTGCCTGGAAATGGGGTTTGGGGGAAGAGACCCAGTACTTC.

There are many counts of this clonotype. This chain joins TRBV6-2 or TRBV6-3 and TRBJ1-1; the D is unclear. The CDR3 sequence is 14 residues long. V dropped 0 bases and J dropped 1 base, with 6 bases sitting between them. Germline CDR1 reads MNHEY; CDR2 reads SVGEGT. For the CDR3, the DNA is TGTGCCAGCAGTTACTCCGGCAAGAACACTGAAGCTTTCTTT. Protein product: CASSYSGKNTEAFF.

The sample holds a few counts of this clonotype. The chain joins TRBV5-1 to TRBJ1-2; D is possibly TRBD1 (6 bases). Germline loops: CDR1 SGHRS, CDR2 YFSETQ. Trimming pared 0 bases from V and 7 bases from J, leaving 19 bases between. The CDR3 loop spans 16 amino acids. The CDR3 DNA follows: TGCGCCAGCAGCTTGGTTACGGGGGGCTACCCTATTGGCTACACCTTC. It codes for CASSLVTGGYPIGYTF.

This clonotype has ten or more counts. The V call is TRBV6-5, the J call TRBJ2-2, with a tentative D call TRBD1 (5 bases). The CDR3 is 15 residues long. V was trimmed by 3 bases and J by 4 bases, leaving 12 bases between them. Germline CDR1 is MNHEY and CDR2 is SVGAGI. The CDR3 region is CASSYKDITTGELFF. The CDR3 nucleotides read TGTGCCAGCAGTTATAAGGACATAACCACCGGGGAGCTGTTTTTT.

In the case of this clonotype: Possible read error: a much larger clone is one base away. The chain links TRBV11-2 to TRBJ1-2, with TRBD1 identical over 12 bases. This CDR3 comprises 17 residues. Germline V CDR1 and CDR2: SGHAT, FQNNGV. The CDR3 DNA sequence: TGTGCCAGCGGCTTAGAAGGGACAGGGGGCGCTTTCTATGGCTACACCTTC. Translating gives CASGLEGTGGAFYGYTF.

This clonotype was seen only a few times. Sequence at one end of the junction differs from germline and may be a read error. The gene calls are TRBV7-7 and TRBJ2-6; a possible D gene is TRBD2 (5 bases). The CDR3 covers 17 residues. Per germline, CDR1 SSHAT and CDR2 FNYEAQ (reference sequence). CDR3 nucleotide sequence: TGTGCTAGCAGCTTAGCGCCTCCGAGTTCTTGGGCCAACGTCCTGACTTTC. This translates into CASSLAPPSSWANVLTF.

This clonotype has a count of ten or more. The rearrangement joins TRBV20-1 to TRBJ1-5; D ambiguous. CDR3 length equals 13 residues. Per the germline V gene, CDR1 is DFQATT and CDR2 is SNEGSKA (reference sequence). V lost 4 bases, J lost 4 bases, and 11 bases lay in between. CDR3 sequence reads: CSATSGGNQPQHF. CDR3 nucleotides: TGCAGTGCTACCTCAGGAGGGAATCAGCCCCAGCATTTT.

Ten or more counts support this clonotype. V and J are TRBV20-1 and TRBJ1-2, with 9 bases identical to TRBD1. From germline, CDR1 is DFQATT and CDR2 SNEGSKA (reference sequence). The CDR3 totals 15 residues. Germline trimming cut 0 bases from V and 5 bases from J; bases unmatched to any gene: 7. As DNA, the CDR3 is TGCAGTGCTAGAGAGGGGACAGGGTTTGGGTATGGCTACACCTTC. This translates into CSAREGTGFGYGYTF.

This clonotype was seen ten or more times. The chain recombines TRBV20-1 with TRBJ1-5; D is unresolved. V lost 2 bases, J lost 0 bases, and 8 bases lay in between. The CDR3 runs 14 residues. CDR1 and CDR2 (germline): DFQATT, SNEGSKA (reference sequence). The CDR3, as DNA: TGCAGTGCTAGATTACAGTATAGCAATCAGCCCCAGCATTTT. This sequence encodes CSARLQYSNQPQHF.

This clonotype has ten or more counts. The genes are TRBV15 and TRBJ2-1; no reliable D call. This CDR3 has 14 amino acids. With 0 bases removed from V and 5 bases from J, the gap between germline ends came to 8 bases. Germline CDR1 reads LNHNV; CDR2 reads YYDKDF (reference sequence). The CDR3 region is CATSRDGGNNEQFF. CDR3 coding DNA: TGTGCCACCAGCAGAGATGGCGGAAACAATGAGCAGTTCTTC.

The table lists this clonotype with many counts. The rearrangement uses TRBV12-3 or TRBV12-4 and TRBJ1-1; D call uncertain. This CDR3 region has 13 residues. Trimming left V 7 bases short and J 1 base short, with 10 bases between. The CDR3 protein is CASNSYRNTEAFF. Here the CDR3 DNA reads TGTGCCAGCAACTCCTACAGGAACACTGAAGCTTTCTTT.